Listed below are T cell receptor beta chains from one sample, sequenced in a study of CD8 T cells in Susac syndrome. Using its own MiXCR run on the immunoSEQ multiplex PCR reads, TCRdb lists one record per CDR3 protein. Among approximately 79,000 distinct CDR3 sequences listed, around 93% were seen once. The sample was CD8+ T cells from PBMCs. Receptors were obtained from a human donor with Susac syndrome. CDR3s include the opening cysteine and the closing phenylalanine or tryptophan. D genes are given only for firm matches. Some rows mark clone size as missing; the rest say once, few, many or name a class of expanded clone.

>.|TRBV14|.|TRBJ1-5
CASSQDHVQPQHF
TGTGCCAGCAGCCAAGATCACGTGCAGCCCCAGCATTTT
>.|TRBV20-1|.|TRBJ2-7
CSASRGVFSYEQYF
TGCAGTGCCTCCCGGGGAGTCTTCTCCTACGAGCAGTACTTC
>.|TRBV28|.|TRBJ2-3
CASSGGRGADTQYF
TGTGCCAGCAGTGGTGGACGGGGAGCAGATACGCAGTATTTT
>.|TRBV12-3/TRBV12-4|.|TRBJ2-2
CASSNPGLRGRTGELFF
TGTGCCAGCAGTAACCCAGGGTTGCGGGGGCGCACCGGGGAGCTGTTTTTT
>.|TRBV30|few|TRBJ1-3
CAWSAGNTIYF
TGTGCCTGGAGTGCCGGAAACACCATATATTTT
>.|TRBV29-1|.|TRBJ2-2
CSVEGNPGELFF
TGCAGCGTTGAAGGGAATCCCGGGGAGCTGTTTTTT
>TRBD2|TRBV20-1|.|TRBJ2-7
CSARGQRGSSYEQYF
TGCAGTGCTAGAGGCCAGCGGGGTAGCTCCTACGAGCAGTACTTC
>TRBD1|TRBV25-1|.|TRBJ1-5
CASRQGKDQPQHF
TGTGCCAGCCGACAGGGGAAGGATCAGCCCCAGCATTTT
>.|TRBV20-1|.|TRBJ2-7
CSARDITGSSYEQYF
TGCAGTGCTAGAGATATCACAGGGAGCTCCTACGAGCAGTACTTC
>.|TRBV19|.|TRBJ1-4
CASSTELREKLFF
TGTGCCAGTAGTACGGAATTGAGGGAAAAACTGTTTTTT
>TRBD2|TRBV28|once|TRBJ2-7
CASSPSAGGWYEQYF
TGTGCCAGCAGCCCCTCAGCGGGAGGTTGGTACGAGCAGTACTTC
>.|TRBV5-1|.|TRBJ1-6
CARRTPNNSPLHF
TGCGCCAGAAGGACACCTAATAATTCACCCCTCCACTTT
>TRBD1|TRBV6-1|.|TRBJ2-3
CASSPTIGTETTDTQYF
TGTGCCAGCAGTCCCACGATCGGGACAGAAACCACAGATACGCAGTATTTT
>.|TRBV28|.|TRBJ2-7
CASRTDGYEQYF
TGTGCCAGCAGAACGGACGGGTACGAGCAGTACTTC
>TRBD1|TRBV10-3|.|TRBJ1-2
CAISEWTGGFYGYTF
TGTGCCATCAGTGAGTGGACAGGGGGCTTCTATGGCTACACCTTC
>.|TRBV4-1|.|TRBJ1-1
CASSHEGRDTEAFF
TGCGCCAGCAGCCATGAGGGAAGGGACACTGAAGCTTTCTTT
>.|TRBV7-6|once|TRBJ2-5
CASSPPGGSETQYF
TGTGCCAGCAGCCCCCCTGGGGGATCGGAGACCCAGTACTTC
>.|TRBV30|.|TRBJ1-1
CAWSEGVGTEAFF
TGTGCCTGGAGTGAGGGGGTTGGCACTGAAGCTTTCTTT
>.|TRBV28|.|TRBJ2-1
CASSFPRDNEQFF
TGTGCCAGCAGTTTCCCTAGGGACAATGAGCAGTTCTTC
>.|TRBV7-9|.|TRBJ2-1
CASSPSDTRGYNEQFF
TGTGCCAGCAGCCCATCCGACACCCGAGGGTACAATGAGCAGTTCTTC
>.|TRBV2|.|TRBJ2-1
CASIVGNEQFF
TGTGCCAGCATAGTTGGGAATGAGCAGTTCTTC
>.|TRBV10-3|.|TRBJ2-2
CAISGLTGELFF
TGTGCCATCAGTGGATTAACCGGGGAGCTGTTTTTT
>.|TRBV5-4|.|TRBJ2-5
CASSLARLQETQYF
TGTGCCAGCAGCTTGGCACGGCTACAAGAGACCCAGTACTTC
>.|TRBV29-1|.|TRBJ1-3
CSVVPGSGNTIYF
TGCAGCGTCGTCCCGGGCTCTGGAAACACCATATATTTT
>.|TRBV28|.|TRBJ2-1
CASMGYNEQFF
TGTGCCAGCATGGGTTACAATGAGCAGTTCTTC
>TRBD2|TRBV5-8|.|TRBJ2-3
CASRLGGASGSRGDTQYF
TGTGCCAGCAGGCTCGGGGGAGCTAGCGGGTCTAGGGGAGATACGCAGTATTTT
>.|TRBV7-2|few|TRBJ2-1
CASSLGLASYNEQFF
TGTGCCAGCAGCTTAGGGCTAGCGAGTTACAATGAGCAGTTCTTC
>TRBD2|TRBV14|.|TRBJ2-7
CASSPNPSLAGGSYEQYF
TGTGCCAGCAGCCCGAACCCGTCACTAGCGGGGGGGTCCTACGAGCAGTACTTC
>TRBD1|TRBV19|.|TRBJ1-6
CASSAGTGNSPLHF
TGTGCCAGTAGTGCCGGGACAGGGAATTCACCCCTCCACTTT
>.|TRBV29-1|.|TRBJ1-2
CSVEGVGNYGYTF
TGCAGCGTTGAAGGGGTAGGCAACTATGGCTACACCTTC
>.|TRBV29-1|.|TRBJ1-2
CSVPHPDSNYGYTF
TGCAGCGTTCCCCATCCTGACAGTAACTATGGCTACACCTTC
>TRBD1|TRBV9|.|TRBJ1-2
CASSPWTGERYTF
TGTGCCAGCAGCCCATGGACAGGGGAACGCTACACCTTC
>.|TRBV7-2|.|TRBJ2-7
CASSLASGDEQYF
TGTGCCAGCAGCTTAGCGTCAGGGGACGAGCAGTACTTC
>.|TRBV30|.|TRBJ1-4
CAWSVLGFEKLFF
TGTGCCTGGAGTGTATTGGGTTTCGAAAAACTGTTTTTT
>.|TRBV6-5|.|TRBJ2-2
CASSSDPALVGGELFF
TGTGCCAGCAGTTCCGATCCGGCTCTAGTTGGCGGGGAGCTGTTTTTT
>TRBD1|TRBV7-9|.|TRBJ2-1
CASSHQGQGVVEQFF
TGTGCCAGCAGCCATCAGGGGCAGGGGGTAGTGGAGCAGTTCTTC
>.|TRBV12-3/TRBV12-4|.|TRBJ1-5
CASSYSSLGGAQHF
TGTGCCAGCAGTTACAGTTCCCTTGGCGGGGCCCAGCATTTT
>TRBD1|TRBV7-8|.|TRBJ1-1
CASSPGRGGMNTEAFF
TGTGCCAGCAGCCCAGGAAGAGGGGGCATGAACACTGAAGCTTTCTTT
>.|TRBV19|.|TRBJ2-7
CASSTDSSTYEQYF
TGTGCCAGTAGTACGGACAGTTCCACCTACGAGCAGTACTTC
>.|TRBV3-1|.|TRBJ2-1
CASSQDPSGGTYSEQFF
TGTGCCAGCAGCCAAGACCCCAGCGGCGGTACCTACAGTGAGCAGTTCTTC
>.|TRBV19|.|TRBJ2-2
CASTGQVGVNGELFF
TGTGCCAGTACCGGCCAAGTAGGGGTAAACGGGGAGCTGTTTTTT
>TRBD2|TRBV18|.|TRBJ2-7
CASSSGLAGVGEGEQYF
TGTGCCAGCTCATCAGGCCTAGCGGGAGTTGGGGAAGGGGAGCAGTACTTC
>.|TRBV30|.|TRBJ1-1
CAWTWKNTEAFF
TGTGCCTGGACCTGGAAAAACACTGAAGCTTTCTTT
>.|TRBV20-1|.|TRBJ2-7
CSAPTPGTYEQYF
TGCAGTGCACCCACCCCGGGAACCTACGAGCAGTACTTC
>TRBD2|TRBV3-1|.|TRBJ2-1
CASGRGSNEQFF
TGTGCCAGCGGGAGGGGAAGTAATGAGCAGTTCTTC
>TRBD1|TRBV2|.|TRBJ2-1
CASRGDRGRGGQFF
TGTGCCAGCAGGGGGGACAGGGGGCGAGGTGGGCAGTTCTTC
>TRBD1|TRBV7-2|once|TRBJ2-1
CASSFNQVPGTGWYNEQFF
TGTGCCAGCAGCTTTAACCAAGTGCCAGGGACAGGGTGGTACAATGAGCAGTTCTTC
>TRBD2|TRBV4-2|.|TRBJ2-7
CASSQDLTTTSETYEQYF
TGTGCCAGCAGCCAAGATCTCACCACGACTAGCGAGACCTACGAGCAGTACTTC
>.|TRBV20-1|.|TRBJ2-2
CSASGGDPGELFF
TGCAGTGCTTCAGGAGGGGATCCCGGGGAGCTGTTTTTT
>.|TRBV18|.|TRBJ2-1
CASSPTQDYNEQFF
TGTGCCAGCTCACCGACACAGGATTACAATGAGCAGTTCTTC
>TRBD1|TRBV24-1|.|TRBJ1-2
CATSETGGDYGYTF
TGTGCCACCAGTGAGACAGGGGGAGACTATGGCTACACCTTC
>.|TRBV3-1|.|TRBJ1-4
CASSQANIGQPREKLFF
TGTGCCAGCAGCCAAGCTAATATAGGCCAGCCGCGGGAAAAACTGTTTTTT
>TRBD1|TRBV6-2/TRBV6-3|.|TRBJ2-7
CASSYTGQAIHEQYF
TGTGCCAGCAGTTACACGGGACAGGCTATCCACGAGCAGTACTTC
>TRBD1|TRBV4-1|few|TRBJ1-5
CASSQTGANQPQHF
TGCGCCAGCAGCCAAACAGGGGCCAATCAGCCCCAGCATTTT
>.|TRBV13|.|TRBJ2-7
CASSPRVGSYEQYF
TGTGCCAGCAGCCCGAGGGTGGGCTCCTACGAGCAGTACTTC
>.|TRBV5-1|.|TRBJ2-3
CASSLIDWTDDTQYF
TGCGCCAGCAGCTTGATCGATTGGACGGATGATACGCAGTATTTT
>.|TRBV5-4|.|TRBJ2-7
CASSSLTYPYEQYF
TGTGCCAGCAGCTCCCTGACTTACCCATACGAGCAGTACTTC
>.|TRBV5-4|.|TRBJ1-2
CASSLMFRANYGYTF
TGTGCCAGCAGCTTGATGTTCAGAGCTAACTATGGCTACACCTTC